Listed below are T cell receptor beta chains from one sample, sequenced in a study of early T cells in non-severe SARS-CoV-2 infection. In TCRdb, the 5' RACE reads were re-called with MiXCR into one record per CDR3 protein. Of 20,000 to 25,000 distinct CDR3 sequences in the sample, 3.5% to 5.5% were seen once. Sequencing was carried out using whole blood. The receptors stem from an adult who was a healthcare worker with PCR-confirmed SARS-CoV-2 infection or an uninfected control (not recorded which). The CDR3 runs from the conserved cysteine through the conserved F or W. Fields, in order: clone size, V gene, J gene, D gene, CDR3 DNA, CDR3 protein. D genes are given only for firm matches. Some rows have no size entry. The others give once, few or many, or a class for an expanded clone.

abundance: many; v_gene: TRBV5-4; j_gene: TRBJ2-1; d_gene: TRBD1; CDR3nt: TGTGCCAGCAGCCGGACAGGGGCTCGGGATGAGCAGTTCTTC; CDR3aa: CASSRTGARDEQFF
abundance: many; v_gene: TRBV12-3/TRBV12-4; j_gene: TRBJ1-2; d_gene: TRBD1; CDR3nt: TGTGCCAGCAGTTCGGGACAGGGATGGGGCTACACCTTC; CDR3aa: CASSSGQGWGYTF
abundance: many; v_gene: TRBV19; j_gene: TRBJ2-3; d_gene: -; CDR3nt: TGTGCCAGTAGTATCCGCTTGCAGGGCGGTAGCACAGATACGCAGTATTTT; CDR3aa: CASSIRLQGGSTDTQYF
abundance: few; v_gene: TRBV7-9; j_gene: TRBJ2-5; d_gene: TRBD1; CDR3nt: TGTGCCAGCAGCTTGGCACAGGGGATGATTCGCTGGTACTTC; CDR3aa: CASSLAQGMIRWYF
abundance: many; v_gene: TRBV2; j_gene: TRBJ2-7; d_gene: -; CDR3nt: TGTGCCAGCAGTGAGGACTTCCGCAGCTCCTACGAGCAGTACTTC; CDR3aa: CASSEDFRSSYEQYF
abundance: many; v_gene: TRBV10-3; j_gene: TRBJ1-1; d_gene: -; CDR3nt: TGTGCCATCAGTGATACAGGGTCTGAAGCTTTCTTT; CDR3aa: CAISDTGSEAFF
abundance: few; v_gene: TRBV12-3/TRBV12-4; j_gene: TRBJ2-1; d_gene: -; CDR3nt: TGTGCCAGCAGTCTTAGCGGTCCCCAGTTCTTC; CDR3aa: CASSLSGPQFF
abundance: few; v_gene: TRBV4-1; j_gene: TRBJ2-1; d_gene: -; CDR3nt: TGCGCCAGCAGCCAAGTGGGAGTAACTTACAATGAGCAGTTCTTC; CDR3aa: CASSQVGVTYNEQFF
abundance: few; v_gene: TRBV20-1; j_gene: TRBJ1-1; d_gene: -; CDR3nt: TGCAGTGCCCGACCCATGGGGCGCACTGAAGCTTTCTTT; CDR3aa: CSARPMGRTEAFF
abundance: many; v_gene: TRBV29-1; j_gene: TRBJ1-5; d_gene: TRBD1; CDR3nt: TGCAGCACATCAAGGGACAGGGAAAGGGGTAGCAATCAGCCCCAGCATTTT; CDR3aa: CSTSRDRERGSNQPQHF
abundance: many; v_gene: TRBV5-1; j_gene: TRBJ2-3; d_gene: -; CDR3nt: TGCGCCAGCAGCTTTTATTTCGCGGAGGGATTCACAGATACGCAGTATTTT; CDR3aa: CASSFYFAEGFTDTQYF
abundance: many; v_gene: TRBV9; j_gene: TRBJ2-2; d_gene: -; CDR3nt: TGTGCCAGCAGCCCTGCCGGGGTACACACCGGGGAGCTGTTTTTT; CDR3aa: CASSPAGVHTGELFF
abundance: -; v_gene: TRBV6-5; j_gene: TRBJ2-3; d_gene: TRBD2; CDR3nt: TGTGCCAGCAGTAATAGACTAGCAGCAGATACGCAGTATTTT; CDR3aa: CASSNRLAADTQYF
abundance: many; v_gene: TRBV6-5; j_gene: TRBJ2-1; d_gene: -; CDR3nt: TGTGCCAGCACCTTGTCCTCCAGGGGGGATGAGCAGTTCTTC; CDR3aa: CASTLSSRGDEQFF
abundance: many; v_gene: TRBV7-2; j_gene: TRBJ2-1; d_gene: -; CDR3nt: TGTGCCAGCAGCTTTCGAGGGTCCTACAATGAGCAGTTCTTC; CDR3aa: CASSFRGSYNEQFF
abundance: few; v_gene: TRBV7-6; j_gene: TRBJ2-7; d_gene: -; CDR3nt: TGTGCCAGCAGCGAGGGAAATAGTGACTACTCCTACGAGCAGTACTTC; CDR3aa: CASSEGNSDYSYEQYF
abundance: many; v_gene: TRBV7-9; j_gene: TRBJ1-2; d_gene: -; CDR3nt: TGTGCCAGCAGCTTATCAGGGAATGGCTACACCTTC; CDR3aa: CASSLSGNGYTF
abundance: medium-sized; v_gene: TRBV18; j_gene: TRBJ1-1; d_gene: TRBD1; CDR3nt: TGTGCCAGCTCAGAGACAGGGACCAACACTGAAGCTTTCTTT; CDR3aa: CASSETGTNTEAFF
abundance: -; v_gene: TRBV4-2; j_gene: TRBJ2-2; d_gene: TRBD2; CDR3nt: TGTGCCAGCAGCCCTCGGGGGGGCCCTTCAACCGGGGAGCTGTTTTTT; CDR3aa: CASSPRGGPSTGELFF
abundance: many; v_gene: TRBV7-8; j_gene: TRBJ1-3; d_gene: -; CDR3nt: TGTGCCAGCAGCTCCGGACCAGCGGGAGGAAACACCATATATTTT; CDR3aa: CASSSGPAGGNTIYF
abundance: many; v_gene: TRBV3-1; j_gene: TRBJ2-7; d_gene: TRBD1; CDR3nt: TGTGCCAGCAGCCACCCTGGGACAGGGGGGAACGAGCAGTACTTC; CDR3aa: CASSHPGTGGNEQYF
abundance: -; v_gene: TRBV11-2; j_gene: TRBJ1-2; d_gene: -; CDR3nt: TGTGCCAGCAGCCCCTGGACAGATCCCAACTATGGCTACACCTTC; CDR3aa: CASSPWTDPNYGYTF
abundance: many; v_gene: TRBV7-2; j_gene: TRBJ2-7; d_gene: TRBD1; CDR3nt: TGTGCGAGCGCAGGACAGGCAATCTACGAGCAGTACTTC; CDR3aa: CASAGQAIYEQYF
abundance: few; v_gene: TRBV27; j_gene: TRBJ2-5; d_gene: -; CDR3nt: TGTGCCAGCAGTTCCTCACGGACAACTGGAGGGGAGACCCAGTACTTC; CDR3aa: CASSSSRTTGGETQYF
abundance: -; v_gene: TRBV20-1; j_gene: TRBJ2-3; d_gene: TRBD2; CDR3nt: TGCAGTGCTAGAGAACCGGGAGGGCCGGGAGATACGCAGTATTTT; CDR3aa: CSAREPGGPGDTQYF
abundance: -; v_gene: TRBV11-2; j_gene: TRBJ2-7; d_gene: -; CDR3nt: TGTGCCAGCAGCCAAAATTCGCAGAGCTCCTACGAGCAGTACTTC; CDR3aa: CASSQNSQSSYEQYF
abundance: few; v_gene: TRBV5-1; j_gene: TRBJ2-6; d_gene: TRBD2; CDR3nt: TGCGCCAGCAGCCCGCTAGCGGGGGCCACGGCGGGGGCCAACGTCCTGACTTTC; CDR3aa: CASSPLAGATAGANVLTF
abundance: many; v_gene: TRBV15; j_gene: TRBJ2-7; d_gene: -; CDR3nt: TGTGCCACCAGCAGAGAGGGTAGGGGAGTGCAGTACTTC; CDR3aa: CATSREGRGVQYF
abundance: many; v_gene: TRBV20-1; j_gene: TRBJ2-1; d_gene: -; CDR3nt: TGCAGTGCTACGGACAGCAGCTCCTACAATGAGCAGTTCTTC; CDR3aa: CSATDSSSYNEQFF
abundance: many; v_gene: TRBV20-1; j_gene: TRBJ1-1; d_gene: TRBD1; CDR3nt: TGCAGTGCCACTCCCTTCCAGGGGGACACTGAAGCTTTCTTT; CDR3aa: CSATPFQGDTEAFF
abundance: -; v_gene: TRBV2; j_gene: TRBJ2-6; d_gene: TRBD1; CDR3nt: TGTGCCAGCAAGACGGGACAGGGTGTTTTCAGGGGGGCCAACGTCCTGACTTTC; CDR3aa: CASKTGQGVFRGANVLTF
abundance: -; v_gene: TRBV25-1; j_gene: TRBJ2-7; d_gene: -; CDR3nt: TGTGGATTAGGGGCCAGGTCCTACGAGCAGTACTTC; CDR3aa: CGLGARSYEQYF
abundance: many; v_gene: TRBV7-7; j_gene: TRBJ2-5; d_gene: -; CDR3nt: TGTGCTAGCAGCCGTGGACCTCTGGGGGAGACCCAGTACTTC; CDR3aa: CASSRGPLGETQYF
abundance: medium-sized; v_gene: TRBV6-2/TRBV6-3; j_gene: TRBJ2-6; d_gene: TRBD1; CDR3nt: TGTGCCAGCAGAATGACAGGGGCAGCCTCTGGGGCCAACGTCCTGACTTTC; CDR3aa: CASRMTGAASGANVLTF
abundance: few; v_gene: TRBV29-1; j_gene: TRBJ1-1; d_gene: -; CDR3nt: TGCAGCGTTGAAGATCTGGGCAGTATGAACACTGAAGCTTTCTTT; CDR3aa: CSVEDLGSMNTEAFF
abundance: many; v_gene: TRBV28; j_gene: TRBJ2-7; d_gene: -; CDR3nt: TGTGCCAGCAGTTGGGGGAAAGCCTACGAGCAGTACTTC; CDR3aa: CASSWGKAYEQYF
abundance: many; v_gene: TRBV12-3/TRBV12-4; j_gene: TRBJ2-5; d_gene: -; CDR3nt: TGTGCCAGCAGTTCGGCCAAACAAGAGACCCAGTACTTC; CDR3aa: CASSSAKQETQYF
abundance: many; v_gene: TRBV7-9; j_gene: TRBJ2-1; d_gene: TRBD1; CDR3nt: TGTGCCAGCAGCTTAGACCAGACAGGGGACGAGCAGTTCTTC; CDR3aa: CASSLDQTGDEQFF
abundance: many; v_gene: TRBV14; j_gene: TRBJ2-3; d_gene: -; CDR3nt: TGTGCCAGCAGCCAAACAGGCGGGAGCACAGATACGCAGTATTTT; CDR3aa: CASSQTGGSTDTQYF
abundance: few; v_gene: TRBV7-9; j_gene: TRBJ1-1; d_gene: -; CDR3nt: TGTGTCAGCAGCTTAGCGGAAGGGGGTGAAGCTTTCTTT; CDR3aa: CVSSLAEGGEAFF
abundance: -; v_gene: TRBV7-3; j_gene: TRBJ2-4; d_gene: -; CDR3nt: TGTGCCAGCAGCTTTCAGGGAGGAATTCAGTACTTC; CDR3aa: CASSFQGGIQYF
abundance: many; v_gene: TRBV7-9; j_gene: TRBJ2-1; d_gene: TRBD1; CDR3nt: TGTGCCAGCAGCCCGGGTGGCAGGGGGCAGGCGGATGAGCAGTTCTTC; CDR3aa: CASSPGGRGQADEQFF
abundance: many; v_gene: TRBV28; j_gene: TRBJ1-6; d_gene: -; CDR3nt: TGTGCCAGCAACATCGGGACGGAGATTTCACCCCTCCACTTT; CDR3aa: CASNIGTEISPLHF
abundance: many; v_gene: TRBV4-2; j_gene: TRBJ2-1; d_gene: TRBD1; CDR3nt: TGTGCCAGCAGCCAAGGGGGACAGGGGTACAATGAGCAGTTCTTC; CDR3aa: CASSQGGQGYNEQFF
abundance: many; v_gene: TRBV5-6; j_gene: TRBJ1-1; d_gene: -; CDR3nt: TGTGCCAGCACCAGACTTACGGGGGGCGCATGGAACACTGAAGCTTTCTTT; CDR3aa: CASTRLTGGAWNTEAFF
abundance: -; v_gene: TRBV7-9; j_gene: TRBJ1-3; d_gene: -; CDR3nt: TGTGCCAGCAGCTTAGGAGCGTTTGGAAACACCATATATTTT; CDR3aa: CASSLGAFGNTIYF